The sequence of this T cell receptor (beta chain) was determined in a study of cytomegalovirus exposure and HLA in healthy donors. The length of the CDR3 is 19 residues. CDR1 is MNHEY and CDR2 is SMNVEV in the germline V gene (reference sequence). The V segment lost 5 bases and the J segment 4 bases; nucleotides outside the gene matches: 14. Use of 60 Vbeta and 13 Jbeta primers characterized the PCR. TCRdb's copy holds only in-frame clones and misses some; the assay was immunoSEQ multiplex PCR. The sample shows about 130,000 clones, 81% of them seen only once. The V gene is TRBV27, the J gene TRBJ2-2; TRBD2 matches at 12 bases. Sequences were obtained from PBMCs. The receptor was isolated from a man aged 18 to 35 in good health and CMV-seronegative. The CDR3 reads CASSPLGLAGLPGTGELFF. The CDR3 DNA sequence: TGTGCCAGCAGTCCCCTAGGACTAGCGGGGCTTCCCGGCACCGGGGAGCTGTTTTTT.